Each of the 11 T cell receptor beta chains below was sequenced from the same sample in a study of CD8 T cells in Susac syndrome. When the RNA was reverse transcribed, random hexamers were used with an input of 0.5 to 1 ug. A single record per CDR3 protein comes from TCRdb applying MiXCR to the immunoSEQ multiplex PCR reads. The sample contains approximately 110,000 distinct CDR3 sequences, 90% to 98% of which appear only once. Sequencing was done on a sample of CD4+ T cells from PBMCs. These TCRs come from a human donor in good health.

V gene TRBV20-1 combines with J gene TRBJ1-1; 9 bases fit TRBD1. CDR1 is DFQATT and CDR2 is SNEGSKA in the germline V gene (reference sequence). The CDR3 contains 16 residues. The J segment lost 1 base and the V segment lost 0 bases, leaving 6 bases of the junction unmatched. In DNA, the CDR3 is TGCAGTGCTAGAGATACAGGGGGCGCAGGGAACACTGAAGCTTTCTTT. Translation gives CSARDTGGAGNTEAFF.

V is TRBV7-9 and J is TRBJ1-1; 9 nucleotides agree with TRBD1. Germline V gene data show CDR1 as SEHNR and CDR2 as FQNEAQ (reference sequence). The CDR3 has 15 residues. The J segment lost 5 bases and the V segment lost 5 bases, leaving 9 bases of the junction unmatched. The CDR3 region is CASSPQTGGRTEAFF. Here the CDR3 DNA reads TGTGCCAGCAGCCCTCAGACAGGGGGGCGGACTGAAGCTTTCTTT. Looking up the rest from reference TRBV7-9 and TRBJ1-1 gives the full variable domain: DTGVSQNPRHKITKRGQNVTFRCDPISEHNRLYWYRQTLGQGPEFLTYFQNEAQLEKSRLLSDRFSAERPKGSFSTLEIQRTEQGDSAMYLCASSPQTGGRTEAFFGQGTRLTVV.

This clonotype was counted a single time. The chain is built from TRBV10-3 and TRBJ2-2; TRBD1 agrees at 9 bases. The CDR3 consists of 13 residues. The germline gives CDR1 ENHRY, CDR2 SYGVKD. Germline trimming cut 11 bases from V and 6 bases from J; bases unmatched to any gene: 7. Here the CDR3 reads CAGRQGGSGELFF. DNA of the CDR3: TGTGCCGGGCGACAGGGGGGCTCCGGGGAGCTGTTTTTT.

The sample holds one count of this clonotype. This chain connects TRBV7-9 to TRBJ2-3; 7 nucleotides line up with TRBD2. There are 16 residues in the CDR3. J was trimmed by 4 bases and V by 4 bases; bases with no gene match: 11. The germline gives CDR1 SEHNR, CDR2 FQNEAQ (reference sequence). For the CDR3, the DNA is TGTGCCAGCAGCTCAGGGACTAATCCCTCCGCAGATACGCAGTATTTT. Its protein product is CASSSGTNPSADTQYF.

The chain combines TRBV20-1 with TRBJ2-1; 7 positions match TRBD2. Germline assignment: CDR1 DFQATT and CDR2 SNEGSKA (reference sequence). V lost 4 bases, J lost 2 bases, and 8 bases stayed unmatched. The CDR3 has 15 amino acids. This chain's CDR3 is CSATRQRGAYNEQFF. CDR3 DNA sequence: TGCAGTGCTACCCGGCAGCGGGGAGCCTACAATGAGCAGTTCTTC.

A single count supports this clonotype. The DNA for the CDR3 is TGTGCCAGCAGGGCCCCTCAGGGGGCGACTTACGCGAACACCGGGGAGCTGTTTTTT. Translation: CASRAPQGATYANTGELFF. This chain joins TRBV6-1 and TRBJ2-2; 8 nucleotides match TRBD1. The germline V gene encodes CDR1 MNHNS and CDR2 SASEGT. CDR3 size: 19 residues. Trimming cost V 6 bases and J 0 bases; bases outside gene matches: 15.

This clonotype was counted once. The chain employs TRBV15 and TRBJ2-2; 10 bases fit TRBD2. Germline CDR1 is LNHNV and CDR2 is YYDKDF (reference sequence). This CDR3 spans 17 amino acids. The junction had 8 bases not matched to a gene; V was cut back by 0 bases and J by 7 bases. CDR3 loop: CATSRDLLAGAGGELFF. The DNA for the CDR3 is TGTGCCACCAGCAGAGACCTTCTAGCGGGAGCTGGCGGGGAGCTGTTTTTT.

This clonotype appeared a single time. This chain joins TRBV12-3 or TRBV12-4 and TRBJ1-2, with 10 bases that match TRBD1. This CDR3 spans 15 amino acids. With V trimmed by 7 bases and J by 2 bases, 7 bases remained unmatched. CDR3 DNA: TGTGCCAGCACCACCGGACAGGGGGGAAACTATGGCTACACCTTC. This translates into CASTTGQGGNYGYTF.

CDR3 sequence: CASSLDDSFDYGYTF. The CDR3 nucleotides read TGTGCCAGCAGCTTAGACGACAGTTTCGACTATGGCTACACCTTC. The gene calls are TRBV11-2 and TRBJ1-2; possible D gene TRBD1, 5 bases. This CDR3 has 15 residues. V was cut by 0 bases and J by 3 bases, with 11 bases left in between. CDR1 is SGHAT and CDR2 is FQNNGV in the germline V gene.

The table lists this clonotype with a count of one. The rearrangement uses TRBV10-3 and TRBJ2-5; D ambiguous. From germline, CDR1 is ENHRY and CDR2 SYGVKD. CDR3 size: 13 residues. Trimming took 6 bases from V and 2 from J, leaving 10 bases between them. The CDR3 loop is CAIRAKEQETQYF. DNA of the CDR3: TGTGCCATCAGGGCCAAGGAGCAAGAGACCCAGTACTTC.

In nucleotides, the CDR3 is TGTGCCAGCAGCTTAAGGTGGACTAGCGCTAGGAGGGCCGGCAATGAGCAGTTCTTC. Protein sequence: CASSLRWTSARRAGNEQFF. V and J are TRBV7-2 and TRBJ2-1; 9 bases agree with TRBD2. J was trimmed by 6 bases and V by 2 bases; bases with no gene match: 17. Germline V CDR1 and CDR2: SGHTA, FQGNSA. The length of the CDR3 is 19 residues.